The 29 T cell receptor beta chains given below trace back to one sample, sequenced in a study of cytomegalovirus exposure and HLA in healthy donors. The primer mix had 60 Vbeta and 13 Jbeta primers. Assay used: immunoSEQ multiplex PCR; TCRdb lists only in-frame clones, some missing. The top ten clones hold about 10% of a sample with some 100,000 clones, about 75% of them seen once. Sequencing was carried out using PBMCs. Receptors originate from a man in his forties or fifties in good health and CMV-seronegative.

This rearrangement joins TRBV27 to TRBJ1-5; D possibly corresponds to TRBD1 (5 bases). This CDR3 region has 16 residues. CDR1 is MNHEY and CDR2 is SMNVEV in the germline V gene (reference sequence). V lost 5 bases, J lost 0 bases, and 14 bases lay in between. The CDR3 nucleotides are TGTGCCAGCAGTCTCGGGGGTCTCTATAGCAATCAGCCCCAGCATTTT. Amino acids: CASSLGGLYSNQPQHF.

This clone appeared a few times. The rearrangement joins TRBV6-1 to TRBJ2-2, with a tentative D call TRBD2 (6 bases). Germline CDR1 reads MNHNS; CDR2 reads SASEGT. This CDR3 is built from 15 residues. Trimming shortened V by 1 base and J by 5 bases, and 11 bases separated the two germline ends. CDR3 nucleotides: TGTGCCAGCAGTGAAGAAGGAGGGATAACCGGGGAGCTGTTTTTT. Translating gives CASSEEGGITGELFF.

This clone was seen once. This sequence joins TRBV5-5 and TRBJ1-3; a possible D gene is TRBD1 (5 bases). Trimming stripped 0 bases from V and 0 bases from J, with 7 bases between. The CDR3 spans 15 residues. CDR1 is SGHKS, CDR2 YYEKEE, per germline (reference sequence). CDR3 bases: TGTGCCAGCAGCTTGGTGACAGACTCTGGAAACACCATATATTTT. Encoded protein: CASSLVTDSGNTIYF. The variable domain in full, with the rest retrieved from reference TRBV5-5 and TRBJ1-3, is DAGVTQSPTHLIKTRGQQVTLRCSPISGHKSVSWYQQVLGQGPQFIFQYYEKEERGRGNFPDRFSARQFPNYSSELNVNALLLGDSALYLCASSLVTDSGNTIYFGEGSWLTVV.

This rearrangement joins TRBV9 to TRBJ2-1, with TRBD2 matching over 12 bases. V shed 0 bases, J shed 5 bases, and the junction held 12 bases outside the gene matches. Germline CDR1 SGDLS, CDR2 YYNGEE. The CDR3 loop spans 19 amino acids. The CDR3 DNA reads TGTGCCAGCAGCGTAGGACCCCCCCAGACTAGCGGGAGAGACAATGAGCAGTTCTTC. The encoded protein is CASSVGPPQTSGRDNEQFF.

The chain carries TRBV18 and TRBJ1-3; D might be TRBD1 (5 bases). This CDR3 region has 15 residues. The V end lost 3 bases, the J end lost 2 bases, and 11 bases lay between the germline ends. The germline CDR1 and CDR2 sequences are KGHSH and LQKENI. The CDR3 is CASSPGGVTGNTIYF. CDR3 coding DNA: TGTGCCAGCTCACCGGGAGGGGTGACTGGAAACACCATATATTTT. The entire variable domain, with the rest obtained from reference TRBV18 and TRBJ1-3, is as follows: NAGVMQNPRHLVRRRGQEARLRCSPMKGHSHVYWYRQLPEEGLKFMVYLQKENIIDESGMPKERFSAEFPKEGPSILRIQQVVRGDSAAYFCASSPGGVTGNTIYFGEGSWLTVV.

The chain employs TRBV6-5 and TRBJ2-1, with TRBD1 matching 7 bases. Germline lookup yields CDR1 MNHEY and CDR2 SVGAGI. V was pared by 3 bases and J by 6 bases, with 11 bases of the junction left unmatched. This CDR3 has 16 residues. The CDR3 DNA follows: TGTGCCAGCAGTTATAAATACAGGGGACGGGGCAATGAGCAGTTCTTC. Translating gives CASSYKYRGRGNEQFF.

The chain joins TRBV28 to TRBJ2-5; D perhaps matches TRBD2 (6 bases). The germline V and J ends were trimmed by 2 bases and 3 bases, with 16 bases remaining between them. Germline CDR1 is MDHEN and CDR2 is SYDVKM. This CDR3 comprises 16 residues. CDR3 sequence reads: CASSLLGGLEKETQYF. CDR3 DNA: TGTGCCAGCAGTTTACTGGGGGGTTTGGAGAAAGAGACCCAGTACTTC.

Details on this clone: A junction boundary mismatches the germline segment, possibly from a read error. This chain connects TRBV5-1 to TRBJ2-2; D unclear. Germline V gene sequence: CDR1 SGHRS, CDR2 YFSETQ. The length of the CDR3 is 14 residues. The CDR3 region is CAGSLTQPPGELFF. For the CDR3, the DNA is TGCGCCGGCAGTCTGACACAGCCGCCCGGGGAGCTGTTTTTT.

The gene calls are TRBV5-6 and TRBJ2-1; 11 bases are shared with TRBD2. This CDR3 is 17 amino acids long. Trimming took 0 bases from V and 2 from J; bases not matched to a gene: 4. The germline gives CDR1 SGHDT, CDR2 YYEEEE. DNA for the CDR3: TGTGCCAGCAGCTTGGAACTAGCGGGAGCCACCTACAATGAGCAGTTCTTC. It encodes CASSLELAGATYNEQFF.

The CDR3 sequence is CASSLGGLAYNEQFF. The DNA for the CDR3 is TGTGCCAGCAGCTTAGGGGGACTAGCCTACAATGAGCAGTTCTTC. The chain employs TRBV7-3 and TRBJ2-1, with TRBD2 matching 8 bases. Trimming at V came to 2 bases and at J to 2 bases, leaving 2 bases not matched to a gene. The germline V gene encodes CDR1 SGHTA and CDR2 FQGTGA. The CDR3 is 15 amino acids.

There are a few counts of this clone. The chain couples TRBV5-6 to TRBJ2-5, with 9 bases that match TRBD1. This CDR3 contains 14 residues. Per the germline V gene, CDR1 is SGHDT and CDR2 is YYEEEE. The ends lost 0 bases at V and 9 bases at J; junction bases unmatched: 6. The CDR3 DNA is TGTGCCAGCAGCTTGGCCGGGACAGGGATTTCCCAGTACTTC. Protein product: CASSLAGTGISQYF.

The rearrangement links TRBV28 to TRBJ2-3, with a tentative D call TRBD2 (5 bases). The CDR3 contains 15 residues. In germline, CDR1 is MDHEN, CDR2 SYDVKM. With 3 bases removed from V and 4 bases from J, the gap between germline ends came to 14 bases. CDR3 protein: CASSFGWQRPDTQYF. CDR3 coding DNA: TGTGCCAGCAGTTTCGGTTGGCAGCGGCCAGATACGCAGTATTTT.

The genes are TRBV7-9 and TRBJ2-5; weak D call: TRBD2 (6 bases). This CDR3 is 16 amino acids long. The V end was cut by 6 bases, the J end by 2 bases, with 19 bases between. Germline CDR1 reads SEHNR; CDR2 reads FQNEAQ (reference sequence). The CDR3 sequence is CASSSLGTAGQETQYF. The CDR3 bases are TGTGCCAGCAGTTCTCTGGGGACGGCGGGACAAGAGACCCAGTACTTC.

The chain recombines TRBV7-9 with TRBJ2-1, with a tentative D call TRBD2 (6 bases). Germline lookup yields CDR1 SEHNR and CDR2 FQNEAQ (reference sequence). The CDR3 totals 13 residues. V was cut by 6 bases and J by 5 bases, with 11 bases left in between. CDR3 sequence (DNA): TGTGCCAGCAGTATAGGGGAGGACAATGAGCAGTTCTTC. It translates to CASSIGEDNEQFF. Full variable domain (outside the CDR3, taken from reference TRBV7-9 and TRBJ2-1): DTGVSQNPRHKITKRGQNVTFRCDPISEHNRLYWYRQTLGQGPEFLTYFQNEAQLEKSRLLSDRFSAERPKGSFSTLEIQRTEQGDSAMYLCASSIGEDNEQFFGPGTRLTVL.

The gene calls are TRBV9 and TRBJ1-4; a possible D gene is TRBD1 (5 bases). This CDR3 has 12 residues. The germline gives CDR1 SGDLS, CDR2 YYNGEE. The ends were cut back, 3 bases at V and 10 bases at J, with 10 bases in the middle. The CDR3 sequence is CASSGGSGKLFF. In DNA form, the CDR3 reads TGTGCCAGCAGCGGGGGCTCTGGAAAACTGTTTTTT. Together with reference TRBV9 and TRBJ1-4, the CDR3 gives the full variable domain: DSGVTQTPKHLITATGQRVTLRCSPRSGDLSVYWYQQSLDQGLQFLIQYYNGEERAKGNILERFSAQQFPDLHSELNLSSLELGDSALYFCASSGGSGKLFFGSGTQLSVL.

The chain couples TRBV13 to TRBJ2-4; 7 bases are shared with TRBD2. After removal of 0 bases from V and 8 bases from J, the junction contained 7 bases not matched to a gene. This CDR3 is built from 15 residues. From germline, CDR1 is PRHDT and CDR2 FYEKMQ (reference sequence). CDR3 bases: TGTGCCAGCAGCTTAGGAGGTTGGGGAGGGGACATTCAGTACTTC. Translated, it gives CASSLGGWGGDIQYF.

This clone was observed a few times. The V and J genes are TRBV6-6 and TRBJ2-1, with D hard to call. Between the trimmed V and J ends, which lost 6 bases and 4 bases, there was a span of 7 bases. This CDR3 is 12 amino acids long. Germline loops: CDR1 MNHNY, CDR2 SVGAGI (reference sequence). CDR3 DNA: TGTGCCAGCAGCAACTATTACAATGAGCAGTTCTTC. Its protein product is CASSNYYNEQFF.

V gene TRBV6-6 combines with J gene TRBJ2-1; 14 nucleotides match TRBD2. V gave up 2 bases and J gave up 6 bases; unmatched junction bases: 3. The CDR3 is made up of 16 amino acids. Germline CDR1 reads MNHNY; CDR2 reads SVGAGI (reference sequence). In DNA form, the CDR3 reads TGTGCCAGCAGTTACCTGGGACTAGCGGGAGTCAATGAGCAGTTCTTC. It translates to CASSYLGLAGVNEQFF.

The chain employs TRBV10-3 and TRBJ1-2; D perhaps matches TRBD1 (6 bases). Trimming cost V 2 bases and J 7 bases, with 11 bases left between them. CDR3 length equals 13 residues. Germline assignment: CDR1 ENHRY and CDR2 SYGVKD. The CDR3 DNA reads TGTGCCATCAGTGAGAGGGGGTCTATTGGCTACACCTTC. This translates into CAISERGSIGYTF.

The chain links TRBV7-3 to TRBJ2-3, with a tentative D call TRBD2 (6 bases). The germline CDR1 and CDR2 sequences are SGHTA and FQGTGA. V shed 3 bases and J shed 7 bases, with 14 bases lying between them. This CDR3 spans 14 amino acids. The DNA of the CDR3 is TGTGCCAGCAGCTTGGGGGGTGCAGGGAATACGCAGTATTTT. Protein product: CASSLGGAGNTQYF.

This clone was detected once. The DNA of the CDR3 is TGTGCCAGCAGTCGCGCCGGGGAGCTGTTTTTT. Amino acids: CASSRAGELFF. The V call is TRBV6-1, the J call TRBJ2-2; D uncertain. Trimming took 5 bases from V and 6 from J, leaving 4 bases between them. The germline CDR1 and CDR2 sequences are MNHNS and SASEGT. This CDR3 spans 11 amino acids.

The gene calls are TRBV28 and TRBJ2-1; possible D gene TRBD1, 6 bases. CDR3 size: 14 residues. Germline assignment: CDR1 MDHEN and CDR2 SYDVKM. V was trimmed by 6 bases and J by 6 bases, leaving 15 bases between them. CDR3 coding DNA: TGTGCCAGCAGCTCCGGACAGTCCCTCAATGAGCAGTTCTTC. Its protein is CASSSGQSLNEQFF.

The chain uses TRBV7-9 and TRBJ1-5; the D gene is possibly TRBD1 (6 bases). V lost 6 bases, J lost 6 bases, and 12 bases lay in between. The CDR3 has 13 amino acids. CDR1 and CDR2 from the germline V gene are SEHNR and FQNEAQ (reference sequence). The DNA for the CDR3 is TGTGCCAGCAGTCGGGAGGGGGTTCAGCCCCAGCATTTT. Translated, it gives CASSREGVQPQHF. The whole variable domain, remainder taken from reference TRBV7-9 and TRBJ1-5, is DTGVSQNPRHKITKRGQNVTFRCDPISEHNRLYWYRQTLGQGPEFLTYFQNEAQLEKSRLLSDRFSAERPKGSFSTLEIQRTEQGDSAMYLCASSREGVQPQHFGDGTRLSIL.

V and J are TRBV19 and TRBJ2-4; TRBD2 matches 13 bases. CDR1 is LNHDA, CDR2 SQIVND, per germline (reference sequence). The CDR3 is 16 residues long. Trimming took 6 bases from V and 2 from J; bases not matched to a gene: 4. Written as DNA, the CDR3 is TGTGCCAGTAGCGGACTAGCGGGAGTCACCAAAAACATTCAGTACTTC. Translation gives CASSGLAGVTKNIQYF.

This chain uses TRBV19 with TRBJ1-5, with D possibly being TRBD1 (5 bases). Trimming cost V 3 bases and J 0 bases, with 12 bases left between them. The CDR3 consists of 16 residues. Germline V gives CDR1 LNHDA, CDR2 SQIVND (reference sequence). CDR3 sequence (DNA): TGTGCCAGTAGTATTCGGGCCGGACATAGCAATCAGCCCCAGCATTTT. Translating it yields CASSIRAGHSNQPQHF.

This clone has a handful of counts. The gene calls are TRBV27 and TRBJ2-6; no clear D gene. The germline V gene encodes CDR1 MNHEY and CDR2 SMNVEV (reference sequence). Deletions cut 3 bases from V and 1 base from J, with 16 bases between. The CDR3 contains 18 residues. The CDR3 reads CASSFRFGSASGANVLTF. The CDR3 DNA reads TGTGCCAGCAGTTTTCGCTTTGGCTCTGCTTCTGGGGCCAACGTCCTGACTTTC. Combining the CDR3 with reference TRBV27 and TRBJ2-6 gives the whole variable domain EAQVTQNPRYLITVTGKKLTVTCSQNMNHEYMSWYRQDPGLGLRQIYYSMNVEVTDKGDVPEGYKVSRKEKRNFPLILESPSPNQTSLYFCASSFRFGSASGANVLTFGAGSRLTVL.

About this clone: One end of the junction is discordant with germline, which a read error may explain. V and J are TRBV7-9 and TRBJ2-1; D is possibly TRBD2 (7 bases). The CDR3 is made up of 17 amino acids. CDR1 and CDR2 from the germline V gene are SEHNR and FQNEAQ (reference sequence). The CDR3: CSSSSRGGAFSYNEQFF. DNA of the CDR3: TGTTCCAGCAGCTCCAGGGGAGGGGCCTTCTCCTACAATGAGCAGTTCTTC. The variable domain in full, with the rest retrieved from reference TRBV7-9 and TRBJ2-1, is DTGVSQNPRHKITKRGQNVTFRCDPISEHNRLYWYRQTLGQGPEFLTYFQNEAQLEKSRLLSDRFSAERPKGSFSTLEIQRTEQGDSAMYLCSSSSRGGAFSYNEQFFGPGTRLTVL.

J is TRBJ1-1 and V is TRBV30, with D unresolved. CDR1 and CDR2 from the germline V gene are GTSNPN and SVGIG (reference sequence). The CDR3 contains 12 residues. V lost 4 bases and J lost 6, with 12 bases in between. CDR3 loop: CAWTSLRSEAFF. CDR3 in DNA: TGTGCCTGGACCTCACTCCGCTCTGAAGCTTTCTTT.

The gene calls are TRBV27 and TRBJ2-1; 8 bases map to TRBD2. The CDR3 runs 16 residues. V lost 2 bases and J lost 6; bases outside the gene matches: 9. Germline-derived CDR1 and CDR2 are MNHEY and SMNVEV (reference sequence). The CDR3 sequence: CASSLEPAGDGNEQFF. The DNA of the CDR3 is TGTGCCAGCAGTTTAGAACCAGCGGGAGATGGCAATGAGCAGTTCTTC.